The present TCR beta chain was sequenced within a study of CD8 T cells in ankylosing spondylitis. The study's findings and limits: In synovial fluid and blood from reactive arthritis, some motif variants were previously reported. Several highly homologous variants made up a TCR beta motif that seemed to typify ankylosing spondylitis blood.

As to this clonotype: Its antigen is as yet unknown.

With V trimmed by 8 bases and J by 3 bases, 9 bases remained unmatched. Germline lookup yields CDR1 LGHNA and CDR2 YNFKEQ. The CDR3 runs 14 residues. Quantitative 5'-RACE with molecular barcodes generated TCR beta libraries. TCRdb itself ran the 5' RACE reads through MiXCR, one entry per CDR3 protein. This repertoire shows roughly 370,000 distinct CDR3 sequences, around 24% found once; its top ten account for about a sixth. Sequencing input: blood, either unsorted or a sorted T cell fraction (not recorded which). The V and J genes are TRBV4-2 and TRBJ2-7; 8 bases are shared with TRBD2. The TCR originated in a male donor with ankylosing spondylitis. The CDR3 sequence is CASSILADLYEQYF. The CDR3 nucleotides read TGTGCCAGCTCGATACTAGCGGACCTCTACGAGCAGTACTTC.